These T cell receptor beta chains were read from a single sample in a study of cytomegalovirus exposure and HLA in healthy donors. Libraries were prepared by immunoSEQ multiplex PCR; TCRdb keeps only in-frame clonotypes and omits some of them. The repertoire holds nearly 200,000 clones, with more than 65% as singletons. Sequences were obtained from PBMCs. These receptor sequences come from a woman in her twenties or thirties in good health and CMV-seropositive. CDR3s leave out the opening cysteine and the closing phenylalanine or tryptophan. Fields, in order: J gene, V gene, CDR3 protein.

j_call: TRBJ1-2; v_call: TRBV9; cdr3_aa: ASSLGGVEGYGYT
j_call: TRBJ1-1; v_call: TRBV2; cdr3_aa: ASISRRGNTEAF
j_call: TRBJ2-1; v_call: TRBV9; cdr3_aa: ASSVSGLAEQF
j_call: TRBJ2-7; v_call: TRBV5-1; cdr3_aa: ASSWSLAGVYEQY
j_call: TRBJ1-1; v_call: TRBV2; cdr3_aa: ASKPGQLMNTEAF
j_call: TRBJ1-2; v_call: TRBV7-9; cdr3_aa: ASAGGREGHGYT
j_call: TRBJ2-1; v_call: TRBV5-1; cdr3_aa: ASSLSGQEWPF
j_call: TRBJ2-5; v_call: TRBV7-8; cdr3_aa: ASSPPTELEETQY
j_call: TRBJ2-1; v_call: TRBV20-1; cdr3_aa: SAYQAGQQF
j_call: TRBJ2-3; v_call: TRBV6-5; cdr3_aa: ASKLTESTDTQY
j_call: TRBJ1-2; v_call: TRBV18; cdr3_aa: ASSPVGQGAFGYT
j_call: TRBJ2-1; v_call: TRBV6-5; cdr3_aa: ASSAGLAGERQF
j_call: TRBJ2-3; v_call: TRBV9; cdr3_aa: ASTSDRGGTDTQY
j_call: TRBJ2-7; v_call: TRBV5-6; cdr3_aa: ASSLTSGFAYEQY
j_call: TRBJ2-1; v_call: TRBV7-9; cdr3_aa: ASTHRSGSGGVEQF
j_call: TRBJ1-2; v_call: TRBV6-5; cdr3_aa: ASSYSRPRTGAGYT
j_call: TRBJ1-5; v_call: TRBV21-1; cdr3_aa: ASSNRAGMCQPQH
j_call: TRBJ2-2; v_call: TRBV15; cdr3_aa: ATSRDRLGNTGELF
j_call: TRBJ1-2; v_call: TRBV7-2; cdr3_aa: ASSLSRIGGVYGYT
j_call: TRBJ2-4; v_call: TRBV27; cdr3_aa: ASSLTIDSLAKNIQY
j_call: TRBJ2-3; v_call: TRBV5-1; cdr3_aa: ASSPQGRTSTDTQY
j_call: TRBJ2-3; v_call: TRBV5-1; cdr3_aa: ASSLSLGGSRTDTQY
j_call: TRBJ2-5; v_call: TRBV15; cdr3_aa: ATSLDRGRETQY
j_call: TRBJ2-1; v_call: TRBV5-1; cdr3_aa: ASSLVGGRSYNEQF
j_call: TRBJ2-2; v_call: TRBV11-2; cdr3_aa: ASSLVSGGTGELF
j_call: TRBJ2-1; v_call: TRBV15; cdr3_aa: ATSGRLANEQF
j_call: TRBJ2-7; v_call: TRBV28; cdr3_aa: ASSDRGSREAGREQY
j_call: TRBJ2-1; v_call: TRBV5-4; cdr3_aa: ASSSGAGGFYNEQF